This T cell receptor beta chain is from a study of cytomegalovirus exposure and HLA in healthy donors. With regard to this clone: Antigen specificity is unknown.

Germline-derived CDR1 and CDR2 are SNHLY and FYNNEI. V was clipped by 1 base and J by 8 bases; unmatched bases: 6. This CDR3 is 15 amino acids long. The study's findings and limits: The classifier, whose performance was assessed in both the original and validation cohorts, reportedly diagnosed cytomegalovirus status with high specificity and sensitivity. In vitro assays verified that three CMV-associated chains recognized CMV antigens specifically. A list of approximately 150 TCR beta chains associated with cytomegalovirus was given.

Only in-frame clones appear in the TCRdb table, and some are missing; sequencing was by immunoSEQ multiplex PCR. The sample yields more than 100,000 clones, roughly 90% seen once. It was the approximately 120-subject validation cohort, separate from the roughly 700-subject first cohort, to which the donors belonged. The sample comprised PBMCs. The J gene is TRBJ2-1, the V gene TRBV2, with 9 nucleotides matching TRBD2. This TCR derives from a man aged 25 to 40 in good health and CMV-seronegative. The DNA for the CDR3 is TGTGCCAGCAGTGAAGGACTAGCGGATCCAGATGAGCAGTTCTTC. It translates to CASSEGLADPDEQFF. The full variable domain, in which reference TRBV2 and TRBJ2-1 provide the parts outside the CDR3, is EPEVTQTPSHQVTQMGQEVILRCVPISNHLYFYWYRQILGQKVEFLVSFYNNEISEKSEIFDDQFSVERPDGSNFTLKIRSTKLEDSAMYFCASSEGLADPDEQFFGPGTRLTVL.